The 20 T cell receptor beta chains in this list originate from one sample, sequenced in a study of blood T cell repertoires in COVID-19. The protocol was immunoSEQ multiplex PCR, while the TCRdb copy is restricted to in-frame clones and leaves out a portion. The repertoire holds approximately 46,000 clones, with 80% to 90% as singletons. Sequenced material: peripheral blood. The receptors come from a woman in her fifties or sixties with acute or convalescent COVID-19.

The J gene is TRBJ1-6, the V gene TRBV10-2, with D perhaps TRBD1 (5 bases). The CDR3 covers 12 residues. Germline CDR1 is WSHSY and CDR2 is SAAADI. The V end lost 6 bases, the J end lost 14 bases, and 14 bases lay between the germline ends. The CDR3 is CASSPQGRTLHF. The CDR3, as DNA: TGCGCCAGCAGCCCCCAGGGTCGGACCCTCCACTTT.

CDR3 region: CASSTGTSSYEQYF. The CDR3 DNA is TGCGCCAGCAGCACCGGGACATCCTCCTACGAGCAGTACTTC. J is TRBJ2-7 and V is TRBV5-1; D possibly corresponds to TRBD1 (6 bases). V was cut by 4 bases and J by 0 bases, with 11 bases left in between. Germline assignment: CDR1 SGHRS and CDR2 YFSETQ. The CDR3 covers 14 residues.

The CDR3 region is CASSLTGSMSDTQYF. The CDR3 DNA is TGTGCCAGCAGCTTGACAGGGAGCATGTCAGATACGCAGTATTTT. The rearrangement joins TRBV7-3 to TRBJ2-3, with TRBD1 identical over 7 bases. The CDR3 has 15 amino acids. Germline assignment: CDR1 SGHTA and CDR2 FQGTGA. The ends lost 3 bases at V and 4 bases at J; junction bases unmatched: 7.

The CDR3 DNA is TGTGCCAGCAGCGTAGTGACAGGGGCCTACAATGAGCAGTTCTTC. Encoded protein: CASSVVTGAYNEQFF. This chain connects TRBV9 to TRBJ2-1, with TRBD1 matching 8 bases. Unmatched junction bases numbered 1, after V lost 0 bases and J lost 2 bases. This CDR3 spans 15 amino acids. The V gene's germline CDR1 is SGDLS and CDR2 YYNGEE.

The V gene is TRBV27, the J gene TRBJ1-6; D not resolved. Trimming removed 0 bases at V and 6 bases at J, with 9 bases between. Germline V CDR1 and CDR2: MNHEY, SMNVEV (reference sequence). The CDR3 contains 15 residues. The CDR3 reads CASSLSAGSNSPLHF. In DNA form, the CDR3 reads TGTGCCAGCAGTTTATCTGCAGGTTCTAATTCACCCCTCCACTTT.

As DNA, the CDR3 is TGTGCCAGCAGACGGACAGGGAGGACTGAAGCTTTCTTT. Protein: CASRRTGRTEAFF. J is TRBJ1-1 and V is TRBV27; the match to TRBD1 covers 8 bases. Germline values: CDR1 MNHEY, CDR2 SMNVEV (reference sequence). This CDR3 comprises 13 residues. Trimming took 6 bases from V and 5 from J; bases not matched to a gene: 5.

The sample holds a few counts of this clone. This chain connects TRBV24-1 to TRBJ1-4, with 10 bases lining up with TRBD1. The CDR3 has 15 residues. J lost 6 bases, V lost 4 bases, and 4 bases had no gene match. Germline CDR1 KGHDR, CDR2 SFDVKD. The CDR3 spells CATSEAGTGDEKLFF. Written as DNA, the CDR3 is TGTGCCACCAGTGAGGCCGGGACAGGGGATGAAAAACTGTTTTTT.

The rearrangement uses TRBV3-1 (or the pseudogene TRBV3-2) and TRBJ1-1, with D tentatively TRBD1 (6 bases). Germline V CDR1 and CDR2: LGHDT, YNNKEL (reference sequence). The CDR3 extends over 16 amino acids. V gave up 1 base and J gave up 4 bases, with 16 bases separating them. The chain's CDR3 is CASSQALPGVITEAFF. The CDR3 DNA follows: TGTGCCAGCAGCCAAGCCTTGCCAGGGGTTATCACTGAAGCTTTCTTT.

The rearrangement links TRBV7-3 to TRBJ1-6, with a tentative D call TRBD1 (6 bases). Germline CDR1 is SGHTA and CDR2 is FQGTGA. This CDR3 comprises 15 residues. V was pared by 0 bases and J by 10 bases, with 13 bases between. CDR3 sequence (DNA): TGTGCCAGCAGCTTAACAGGGGGGGTTGGCTCACCCCTCCACTTT. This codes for CASSLTGGVGSPLHF.

The CDR3 nucleotides read TGTGCCAGCAGCTTACTCTCCGAGCAGTACTTC. This codes for CASSLLSEQYF. The chain employs TRBV11-2 and TRBJ2-7; no firm D call. The germline gives CDR1 SGHAT, CDR2 FQNNGV. V was trimmed by 2 bases and J by 6 bases, leaving 5 bases between them. The CDR3 has 11 amino acids.

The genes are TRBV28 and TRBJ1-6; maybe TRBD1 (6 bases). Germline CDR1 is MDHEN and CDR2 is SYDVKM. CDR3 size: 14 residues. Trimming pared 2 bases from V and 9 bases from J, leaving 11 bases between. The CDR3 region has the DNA TGTGCCAGCAGTTTACAGGGGCTGAGTTCACCCCTCCACTTT. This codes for CASSLQGLSSPLHF.

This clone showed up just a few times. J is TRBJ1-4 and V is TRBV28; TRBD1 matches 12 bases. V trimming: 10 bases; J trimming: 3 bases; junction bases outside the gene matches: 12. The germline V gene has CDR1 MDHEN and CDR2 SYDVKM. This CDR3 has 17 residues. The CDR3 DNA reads TGTGCCATCAAGGTGGGACAGGGGGCTAGGGCTAATGAAAAACTGTTTTTT. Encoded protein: CAIKVGQGARANEKLFF.

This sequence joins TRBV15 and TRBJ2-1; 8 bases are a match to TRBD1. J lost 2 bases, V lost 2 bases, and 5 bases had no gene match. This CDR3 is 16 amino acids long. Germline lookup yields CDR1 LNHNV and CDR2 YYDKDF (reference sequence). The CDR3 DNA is TGTGCCACCAGCAGATCCCCAGGGGGCGCCTACAATGAGCAGTTCTTC. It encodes CATSRSPGGAYNEQFF.

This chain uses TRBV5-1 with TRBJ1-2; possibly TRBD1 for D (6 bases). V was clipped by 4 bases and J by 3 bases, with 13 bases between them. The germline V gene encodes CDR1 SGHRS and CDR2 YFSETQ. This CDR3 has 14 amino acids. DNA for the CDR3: TGCGCCAGCAGCCCGATGACAGGCGACTATGGCTACACCTTC. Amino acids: CASSPMTGDYGYTF.

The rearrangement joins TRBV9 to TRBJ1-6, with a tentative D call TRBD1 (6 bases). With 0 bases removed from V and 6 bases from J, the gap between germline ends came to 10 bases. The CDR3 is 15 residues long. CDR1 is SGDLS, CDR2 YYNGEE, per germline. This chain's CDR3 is CASSVGGRGNSPLHF. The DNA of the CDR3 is TGTGCCAGCAGCGTAGGAGGCAGGGGTAATTCACCCCTCCACTTT.

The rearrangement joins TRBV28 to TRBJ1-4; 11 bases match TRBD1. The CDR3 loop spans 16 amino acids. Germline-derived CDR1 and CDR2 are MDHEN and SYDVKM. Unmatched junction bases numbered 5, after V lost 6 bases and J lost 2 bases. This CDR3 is CASRRTGGGTNEKLFF. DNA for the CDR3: TGTGCCAGCAGGCGGACAGGGGGCGGTACTAATGAAAAACTGTTTTTT. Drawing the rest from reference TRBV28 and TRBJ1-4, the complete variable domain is DVKVTQSSRYLVKRTGEKVFLECVQDMDHENMFWYRQDPGLGLRLIYFSYDVKMKEKGDIPEGYSVSREKKERFSLILESASTNQTSMYLCASRRTGGGTNEKLFFGSGTQLSVL.

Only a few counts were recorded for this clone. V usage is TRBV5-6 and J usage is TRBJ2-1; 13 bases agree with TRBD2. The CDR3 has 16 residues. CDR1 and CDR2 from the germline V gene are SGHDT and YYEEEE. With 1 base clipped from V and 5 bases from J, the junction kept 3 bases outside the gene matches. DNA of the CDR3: TGTGCCAGCAGCTTGAGACTAGCGGGAGGTCACAATGAGCAGTTCTTC. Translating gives CASSLRLAGGHNEQFF.

The CDR3 is CASSLDRGYEQYF. CDR3 nucleotides: TGTGCCAGCAGCTTGGACAGGGGTTACGAGCAGTACTTC. This rearrangement joins TRBV7-7 to TRBJ2-7; TRBD1 matches at 9 bases. V was clipped by 3 bases and J by 4 bases; unmatched bases: 1. There are 13 residues in the CDR3. Germline V lookup: CDR1 SSHAT, CDR2 FNYEAQ (reference sequence).

Here the CDR3 DNA reads TGTGCCAGCAGCCAAGAGACCAGGGGGCGCGGGGACGAGCAGTACTTC. Amino acids: CASSQETRGRGDEQYF. The rearrangement links TRBV14 to TRBJ2-7, with TRBD1 identical over 8 bases. From germline, CDR1 is SGHDN and CDR2 FVKESK. The CDR3 loop spans 16 amino acids. Trimming at V came to 0 bases and at J to 5 bases, leaving 9 bases not matched to a gene.

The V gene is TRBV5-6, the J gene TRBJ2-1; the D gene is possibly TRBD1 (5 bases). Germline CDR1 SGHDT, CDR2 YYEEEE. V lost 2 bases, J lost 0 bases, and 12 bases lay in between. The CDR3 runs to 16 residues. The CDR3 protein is CASSFLTGSSYNEQFF. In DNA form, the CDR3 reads TGTGCCAGCAGCTTCCTTACAGGTAGCTCCTACAATGAGCAGTTCTTC.